This T cell receptor beta chain was retrieved from a study of CD8 T cells in Susac syndrome. The germline gives CDR1 SNHLY, CDR2 FYNNEI. With 5 bases removed from V and 6 bases from J, the gap between germline ends came to 17 bases. This CDR3 contains 15 residues. About 0.5 to 1 ug RNA was reverse transcribed with random hexamers. It was immunoSEQ multiplex PCR that amplified TCR beta CDR3 across 54 Vbeta and 13 Jbeta. From the immunoSEQ multiplex PCR reads, TCRdb called clonotypes with MiXCR, one entry per CDR3 protein. The table has more than 200,000 distinct CDR3 sequences, just under 95% seen once; the top ten hold approximately 0.07%. TCR beta was sequenced from blood CD8+ and CD4+ T cells. TEMRA cells were enriched by FACS, and CD4+ and CD8+ T cells were negatively isolated. Only one count was recorded for this clonotype.

V gene TRBV2 combines with J gene TRBJ1-5; D perhaps matches TRBD1 (5 bases). What was sequenced was CD4+ T cells from PBMCs. The sequence was obtained from a human donor with multiple sclerosis. CDR3 sequence: CASSYTRVGSQPQHF. In nucleotides, the CDR3 is TGTGCCAGCAGTTATACCAGGGTCGGGAGTCAGCCCCAGCATTTT. Full variable domain (missing parts from reference TRBV2 and TRBJ1-5): EPEVTQTPSHQVTQMGQEVILRCVPISNHLYFYWYRQILGQKVEFLVSFYNNEISEKSEIFDDQFSVERPDGSNFTLKIRSTKLEDSAMYFCASSYTRVGSQPQHFGDGTRLSIL.